This T cell receptor (beta chain) is drawn from a study of blood T cell repertoires in COVID-19. Study context: Some COVID-19 samples were acute and others convalescent; all came from the United States, Italy and Spain. The cDNA or gDNA used as material had been derived from T cells, B-cell-depleted T cells, or PBMCs.

Trimming took off 10 bases at V and 2 bases at J, with 12 bases between the two ends. The CDR3 spans 13 residues. Original handling: Estimates of nucleated cell counts were drawn from the amplification of reference gene primers. Generated by immunoSEQ multiplex PCR, the TCRdb table keeps only in-frame clones and is missing some. V, J and clone size are taken as reported in that table, and D and trimming were inferred from the DNA itself. The table records about 75,000 clones, 70% to 85% of them present only once. What was sequenced was peripheral blood. V is TRBV12-3 or TRBV12-4 and J is TRBJ1-3; D gene ambiguous. The clonotype comes from a woman aged 50 to 60 with acute or convalescent COVID-19. The CDR3 DNA reads as TGTGCCACCACAGAGCCCCCTGGAAACACCATATATTTT. Its translation is CATTEPPGNTIYF.